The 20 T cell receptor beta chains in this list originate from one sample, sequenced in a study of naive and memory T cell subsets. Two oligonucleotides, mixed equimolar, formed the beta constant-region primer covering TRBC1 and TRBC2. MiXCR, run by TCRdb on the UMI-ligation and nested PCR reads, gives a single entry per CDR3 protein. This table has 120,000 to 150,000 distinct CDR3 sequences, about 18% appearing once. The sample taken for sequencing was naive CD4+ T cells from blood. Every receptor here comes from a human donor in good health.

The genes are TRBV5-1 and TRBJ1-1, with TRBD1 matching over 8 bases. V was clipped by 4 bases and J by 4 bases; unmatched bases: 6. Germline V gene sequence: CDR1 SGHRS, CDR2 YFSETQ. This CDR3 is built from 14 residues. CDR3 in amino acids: CASSDRGRSTEAFF. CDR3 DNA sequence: TGCGCCAGCAGCGACAGGGGCCGTTCCACTGAAGCTTTCTTT.

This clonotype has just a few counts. Written as DNA, the CDR3 is TGTGCCAGCAGTGGCGACGTTGCGGGTAAAGAGACCCAGTACTTC. Translation gives CASSGDVAGKETQYF. The chain employs TRBV28 and TRBJ2-5; D may be TRBD2 (5 bases). Germline CDR1 MDHEN, CDR2 SYDVKM. V lost 5 bases to trimming and J lost 3 bases, with 16 bases between them. The CDR3 loop spans 15 amino acids.

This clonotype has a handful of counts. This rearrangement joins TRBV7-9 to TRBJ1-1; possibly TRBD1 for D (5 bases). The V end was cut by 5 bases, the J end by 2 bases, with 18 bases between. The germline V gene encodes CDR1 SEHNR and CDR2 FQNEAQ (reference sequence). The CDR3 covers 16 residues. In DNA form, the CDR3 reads TGTGCCAGCAGCGCCGCGTGGGGGTCGGTAAACACTGAAGCTTTCTTT. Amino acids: CASSAAWGSVNTEAFF.

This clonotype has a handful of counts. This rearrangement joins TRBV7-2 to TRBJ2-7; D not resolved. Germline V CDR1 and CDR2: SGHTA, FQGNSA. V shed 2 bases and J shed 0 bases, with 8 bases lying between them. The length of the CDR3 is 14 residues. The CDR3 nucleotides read TGTGCCAGCAGCTTATATCGCCTCTCCTACGAGCAGTACTTC. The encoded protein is CASSLYRLSYEQYF.

The CDR3 region has the DNA TGTGCCAGCAGCCCTGGGGGCGACAGGGGCGGGAACGGGGAGCTGTTTTTT. It yields the protein CASSPGGDRGGNGELFF. The V call is TRBV12-3 or TRBV12-4, the J call TRBJ2-2; 8 bases are a match to TRBD1. The ends lost 6 bases at V and 7 bases at J; junction bases unmatched: 16. The CDR3 is 17 amino acids.

CDR3 in DNA: TGTGCCAGCAGCGTAGGGGGAACCAAAAACATTCAGTACTTC. Protein: CASSVGGTKNIQYF. The chain links TRBV9 to TRBJ2-4; D is uncertain. CDR3 size: 14 residues. Germline V CDR1 and CDR2: SGDLS, YYNGEE. With 0 bases removed from V and 2 bases from J, the gap between germline ends came to 6 bases.

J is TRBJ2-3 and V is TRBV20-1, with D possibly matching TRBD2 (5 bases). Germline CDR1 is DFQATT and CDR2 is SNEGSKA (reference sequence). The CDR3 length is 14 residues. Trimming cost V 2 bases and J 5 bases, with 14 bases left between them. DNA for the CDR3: TGCAGTGCTAGAAGCACTAGTGCAGGAGATACGCAGTATTTT. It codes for CSARSTSAGDTQYF.

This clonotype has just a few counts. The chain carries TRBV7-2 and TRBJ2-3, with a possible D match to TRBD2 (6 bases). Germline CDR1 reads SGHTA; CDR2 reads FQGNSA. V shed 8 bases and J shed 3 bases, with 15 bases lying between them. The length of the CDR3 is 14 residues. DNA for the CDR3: TGTGCCAGCCGCTCGGCGGGGAGTACAGATACGCAGTATTTT. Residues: CASRSAGSTDTQYF.

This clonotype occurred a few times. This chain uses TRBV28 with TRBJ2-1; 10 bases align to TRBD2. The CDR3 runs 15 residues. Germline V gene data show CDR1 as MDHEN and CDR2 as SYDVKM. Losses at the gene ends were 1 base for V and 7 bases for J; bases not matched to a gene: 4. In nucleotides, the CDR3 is TGTGCCAGCAGTTTATCGGCTAGCGGGAGAAATGAGCAGTTCTTC. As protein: CASSLSASGRNEQFF.

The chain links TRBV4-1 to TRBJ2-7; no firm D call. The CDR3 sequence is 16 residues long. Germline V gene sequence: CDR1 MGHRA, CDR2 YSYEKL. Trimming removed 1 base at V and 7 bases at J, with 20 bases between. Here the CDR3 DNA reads TGCGCCAGCAGCCAAGTGCCCCCGCCGTCCAACCGGGAGCAGTACTTC. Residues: CASSQVPPPSNREQYF.

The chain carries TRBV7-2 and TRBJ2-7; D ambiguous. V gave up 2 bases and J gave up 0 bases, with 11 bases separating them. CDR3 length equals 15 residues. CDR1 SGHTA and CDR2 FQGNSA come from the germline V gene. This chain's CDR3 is CASSLKGPSSYEQYF. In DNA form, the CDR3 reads TGTGCCAGCAGCTTAAAGGGTCCCTCCTCCTACGAGCAGTACTTC.

In nucleotides, the CDR3 is TGTGCCAGCTCACCGGACGGGATCTCGGGGCCCCAGCATTTT. Amino acids: CASSPDGISGPQHF. This sequence joins TRBV18 and TRBJ1-5; D is unresolved. Germline CDR1 and CDR2: KGHSH and LQKENI. V was trimmed by 3 bases and J by 9 bases, leaving 15 bases between them. The CDR3 runs 14 residues.

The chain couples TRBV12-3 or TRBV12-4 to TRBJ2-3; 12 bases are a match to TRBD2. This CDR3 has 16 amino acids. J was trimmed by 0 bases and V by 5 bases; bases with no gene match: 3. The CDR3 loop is CASSQTSGRSTDTQYF. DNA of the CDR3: TGTGCCAGCAGTCAGACTAGCGGGAGAAGCACAGATACGCAGTATTTT.

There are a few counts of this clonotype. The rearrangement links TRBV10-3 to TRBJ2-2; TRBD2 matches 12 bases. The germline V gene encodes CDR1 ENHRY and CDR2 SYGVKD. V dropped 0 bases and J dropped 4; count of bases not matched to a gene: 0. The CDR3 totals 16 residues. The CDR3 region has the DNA TGTGCCATCAGTGAGTCGGGACTAGCGGGCACCGGGGAGCTGTTTTTT. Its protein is CAISESGLAGTGELFF.

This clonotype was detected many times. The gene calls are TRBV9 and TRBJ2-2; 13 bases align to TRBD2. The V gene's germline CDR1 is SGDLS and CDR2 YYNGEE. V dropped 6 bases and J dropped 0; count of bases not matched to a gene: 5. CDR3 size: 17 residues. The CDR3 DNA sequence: TGTGCCAGCACCAGAGGACTAGCGGGAGCGAACACCGGGGAGCTGTTTTTT. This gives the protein CASTRGLAGANTGELFF.

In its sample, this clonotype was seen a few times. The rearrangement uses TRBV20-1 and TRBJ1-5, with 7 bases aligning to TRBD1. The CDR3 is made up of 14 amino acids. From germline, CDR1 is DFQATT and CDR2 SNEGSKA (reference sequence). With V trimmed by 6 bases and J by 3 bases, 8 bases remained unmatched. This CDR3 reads CSARSQGYNQPQHF. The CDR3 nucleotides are TGCAGTGCAAGGTCACAGGGGTACAATCAGCCCCAGCATTTT.

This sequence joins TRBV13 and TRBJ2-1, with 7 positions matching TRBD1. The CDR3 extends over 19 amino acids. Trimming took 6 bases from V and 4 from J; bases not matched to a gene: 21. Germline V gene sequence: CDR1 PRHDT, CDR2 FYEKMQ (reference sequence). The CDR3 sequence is CASRAPATGYPKSYNEQFF. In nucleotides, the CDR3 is TGTGCCAGCAGGGCCCCCGCGACAGGGTATCCTAAGTCGTACAATGAGCAGTTCTTC.

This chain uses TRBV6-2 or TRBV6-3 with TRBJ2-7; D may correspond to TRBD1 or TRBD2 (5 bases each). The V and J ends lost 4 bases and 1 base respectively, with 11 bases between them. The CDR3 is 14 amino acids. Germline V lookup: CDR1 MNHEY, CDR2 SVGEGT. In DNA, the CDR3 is TGTGCCAGCAGTTTGGGACGTCTGTCCTACGAGCAGTACTTC. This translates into CASSLGRLSYEQYF.

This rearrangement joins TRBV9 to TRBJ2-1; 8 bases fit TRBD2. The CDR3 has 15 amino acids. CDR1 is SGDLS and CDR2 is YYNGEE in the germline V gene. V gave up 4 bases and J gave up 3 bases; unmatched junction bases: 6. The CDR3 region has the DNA TGTGCCAGCAGCCCCGCGGGAGGAGGCTACAATGAGCAGTTCTTC. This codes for CASSPAGGGYNEQFF.

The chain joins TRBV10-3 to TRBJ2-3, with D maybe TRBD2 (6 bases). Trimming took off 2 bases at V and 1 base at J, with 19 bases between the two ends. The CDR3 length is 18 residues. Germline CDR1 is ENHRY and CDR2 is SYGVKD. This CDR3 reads CAISENPAGKRGTDTQYF. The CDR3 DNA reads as TGTGCCATCAGTGAGAACCCCGCGGGGAAACGCGGCACAGATACGCAGTATTTT.